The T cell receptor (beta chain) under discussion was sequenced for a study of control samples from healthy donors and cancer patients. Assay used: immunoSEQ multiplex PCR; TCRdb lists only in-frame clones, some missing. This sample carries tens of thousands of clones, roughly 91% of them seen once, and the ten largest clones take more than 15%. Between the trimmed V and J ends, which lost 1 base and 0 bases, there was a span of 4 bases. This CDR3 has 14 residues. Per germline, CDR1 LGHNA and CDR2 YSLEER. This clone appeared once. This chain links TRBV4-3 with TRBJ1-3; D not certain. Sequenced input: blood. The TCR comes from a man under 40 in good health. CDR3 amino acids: CASSQAFSGNTIYF. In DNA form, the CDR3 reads TGCGCCAGCAGCCAAGCGTTCTCTGGAAACACCATATATTTT.